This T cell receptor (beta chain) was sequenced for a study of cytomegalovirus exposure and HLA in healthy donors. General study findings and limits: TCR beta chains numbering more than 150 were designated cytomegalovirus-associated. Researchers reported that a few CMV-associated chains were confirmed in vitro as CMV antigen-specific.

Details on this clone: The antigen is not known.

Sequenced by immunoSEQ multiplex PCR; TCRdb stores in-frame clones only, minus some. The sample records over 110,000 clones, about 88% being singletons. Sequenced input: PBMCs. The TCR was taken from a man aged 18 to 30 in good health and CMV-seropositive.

Written as DNA, the CDR3 is TGTGCCAGCAGTTCCCGAGACAGGGGCGTCAACACTGAGCAGTTCTTC. Its translation: CASSSRDRGVNTEQFF. The chain combines TRBV6-6 with TRBJ2-1; 8 bases align to TRBD1. Germline V gene lookup returns CDR1 MNHNY and CDR2 SVGAGI (reference sequence). With V trimmed by 4 bases and J by 9 bases, 14 bases remained unmatched. This CDR3 region has 16 residues.